The rows below give T cell receptor beta chains drawn from one sample of a study of CD8 T cells in Susac syndrome. A single record per CDR3 protein comes from TCRdb applying MiXCR to the immunoSEQ multiplex PCR reads. Here the sample spans around 160,000 distinct CDR3 sequences, about 93% being singletons. Sequencing used CD4+ T cells from PBMCs. Receptors originate from a human donor in good health. Both conserved end residues are part of each CDR3. The D gene is left open where the match is weak. Where a row states a size, it is once, few, many or the class of an expanded clone; other rows omit it.

clone_size,d_call,v_call,j_call,cdr3_nt,cdr3_aa
NA,TRBD2,TRBV19,TRBJ2-2,TGTGCCAGTAGTATTGGACTAGCTGGCACCGGGGAGCTGTTTTTT,CASSIGLAGTGELFF
NA,NA,TRBV5-1,TRBJ2-5,TGCGCCAGCAGCTTAATTCCGGGGACTCAAGAGACCCAGTACTTC,CASSLIPGTQETQYF
once,NA,TRBV3-1,TRBJ2-7,TGTGCCAGCAGCCAACAGCCTCTATCCTACGAGCAGTACTTC,CASSQQPLSYEQYF
NA,NA,TRBV6-2/TRBV6-3,TRBJ2-7,TGTGCCAGCAGTTACTCGTCCTACGAGCAGTACTTC,CASSYSSYEQYF
NA,NA,TRBV6-5,TRBJ1-2,TGTGCCAGCACCACGGCGGGTGGAGTTTATGGCTACACCTTC,CASTTAGGVYGYTF
NA,TRBD1,TRBV5-1,TRBJ2-3,TGCGCCAGCAGCTTTGGACAGGACACAGATACGCAGTATTTT,CASSFGQDTDTQYF
NA,NA,TRBV19,TRBJ1-1,TGTGCCAGTATCTCGGGGGCCAGACAAGCTTTCTTT,CASISGARQAFF
NA,NA,TRBV7-2,TRBJ2-4,TGTGCCAGCAGCAAGCGGCATGGGAACATTCAGTACTTC,CASSKRHGNIQYF
NA,TRBD2,TRBV7-2,TRBJ2-3,TGTGCCAGCCCGGGGACTAGCGGACAGACAGATACGCAGTATTTT,CASPGTSGQTDTQYF
NA,NA,TRBV20-1,TRBJ1-2,TGCAGTGCTAGGGATGACGGTGTCGACGGCTACACCTTC,CSARDDGVDGYTF
once,NA,TRBV5-1,TRBJ2-7,TGCGCCAGCAGCTTGTCGGGCACCGCCAATGGGGAGCAGTACTTC,CASSLSGTANGEQYF
NA,NA,TRBV7-3,TRBJ2-7,TGTGCCAGCAGCTTACATCGGGGGAAGCAGTACTTC,CASSLHRGKQYF
NA,NA,TRBV9,TRBJ1-1,TGTGCCCCCGGGGGAAACACTGAAGCTTTCTTT,CAPGGNTEAFF
NA,TRBD2,TRBV29-1,TRBJ2-1,TGCAGCGTAGCCCTAGGACTAGCGGGGGCTTTATACAATGAGCAGTTCTTC,CSVALGLAGALYNEQFF
NA,NA,TRBV7-2,TRBJ1-6,TGTGCCAGCAGCCTCCAGGCGGGCTTTCCTAATTCACCCCTCCACTTT,CASSLQAGFPNSPLHF
NA,NA,TRBV4-2,TRBJ1-5,TGTGCCAGCAGCCAAGATAAAAGCAGGGTTGATCAGCCCCAGCATTTT,CASSQDKSRVDQPQHF
NA,TRBD2,TRBV20-1,TRBJ2-3,TGCAGTGCTAGAGTAGGACTAGGAACGGCTACGCAGTATTTT,CSARVGLGTATQYF
NA,NA,TRBV6-1,TRBJ1-5,TGTGCCAGCAGTTATAACGTCGGGCCCCAGCATTTT,CASSYNVGPQHF
few,NA,TRBV30,TRBJ2-7,TGTGCCTGGAGTGGCGGGCCCTACGAGCAGTACTTC,CAWSGGPYEQYF
once,NA,TRBV7-9,TRBJ2-7,TGTGCCAGCAGAAGGTCTGACTACGAGCAGTACTTC,CASRRSDYEQYF
NA,NA,TRBV27,TRBJ1-2,TGTGCCAGCAGTCCGACCCGGGGGGGGTTCGGCTACACCTTC,CASSPTRGGFGYTF
NA,NA,TRBV4-1,TRBJ1-2,TGCGCCAGCAGCCGAACAGGAGCTAACTATGGCTACACCTTC,CASSRTGANYGYTF
NA,NA,TRBV2,TRBJ1-6,TGTGCCAGCAGTGTGAAGGAATATAATTCACCCCTCCACTTT,CASSVKEYNSPLHF
NA,NA,TRBV20-1,TRBJ2-3,TGCAGTGCCAGGGGCCTAACGAGCACAGATACGCAGTATTTT,CSARGLTSTDTQYF
NA,TRBD1,TRBV9,TRBJ1-2,TGTGCCAGCAGCGCCGCTGGACAGGGGTATAACTATGGCTACACCTTC,CASSAAGQGYNYGYTF
NA,NA,TRBV3-1,TRBJ1-4,TGTGCCAGCAGCCAAGATACCGGGGTCGGTGAAAAACTGTTTTTT,CASSQDTGVGEKLFF
NA,NA,TRBV20-1,TRBJ1-4,TGCAGTGCGAAGGGGAAAGGGAATGAAAAACTGTTTTTT,CSAKGKGNEKLFF
NA,NA,TRBV6-5,TRBJ1-2,TGTGCCAGCAGTTACTCTGGCCGGTATGGCTACACCTTC,CASSYSGRYGYTF
NA,NA,TRBV2,TRBJ2-5,TGTGCCAGCAATCTCCGAGAGACCCAGTACTTC,CASNLRETQYF
once,TRBD1,TRBV2,TRBJ2-3,TGTGCCAGCAAAGAGACAGGGGGACGCACAGATACGCAGTATTTT,CASKETGGRTDTQYF
NA,NA,TRBV6-6,TRBJ1-5,TGTGCCAGCAACACAGGGATTCAGCCCCAGCATTTT,CASNTGIQPQHF
NA,TRBD2,TRBV6-1,TRBJ2-5,TGTGCCAGCAGCGAGAGTTCCCCTAGCGGGGGGGCTCAAGAGACCCAGTACTTC,CASSESSPSGGAQETQYF
NA,NA,TRBV6-5,TRBJ2-7,TGTGCCAGCAGTTACTCGGCAGGCAGCTCCTACGAGCAGTACTTC,CASSYSAGSSYEQYF
NA,TRBD1,TRBV9,TRBJ2-5,TGTGCCAGCAGCGTAGCGGGACAGGGGCGCGAGACCCAGTACTTC,CASSVAGQGRETQYF
NA,NA,TRBV6-2/TRBV6-3,TRBJ2-7,TGTGCCAGCAGTTATTCCACAGCCTACGAGCAGTACTTC,CASSYSTAYEQYF
NA,TRBD1,TRBV6-5,TRBJ1-2,TGTGCCAGCATCCCGACAGGGGGAGCGGGAGGCTACACCTTC,CASIPTGGAGGYTF
NA,TRBD1,TRBV29-1,TRBJ2-3,TGCAGCGTTGCCCAGGGACAGGGGACAGATACGCAGTATTTT,CSVAQGQGTDTQYF
NA,TRBD2,TRBV4-2,TRBJ2-5,TGTGCCAGCAGCCAAGAATTCGGGCTAGCGGGGCTAGAGACCCAGTACTTC,CASSQEFGLAGLETQYF
NA,NA,TRBV6-5,TRBJ1-3,TGTGCCAGCAGTTACTCGCGGTCCTCGGATGGAAACACCATATATTTT,CASSYSRSSDGNTIYF
once,NA,TRBV19,TRBJ1-6,TGTGCCTCCCGGCCCAATCTTAATTCACCCCTCCACTTT,CASRPNLNSPLHF
once,TRBD1,TRBV4-1,TRBJ1-1,TGCGCCAGCAGCCAAGATAGACAGGGAAGGACTGAAGCTTTCTTT,CASSQDRQGRTEAFF
NA,TRBD1,TRBV25-1,TRBJ1-2,TGTGCCACAAGGGGCAGGGGGCTGGGTGGCTACACCTTC,CATRGRGLGGYTF
NA,NA,TRBV5-6,TRBJ1-1,TGTGCCAGCAGACTAGGACAATTCCCTTGGACTGAAGCTTTCTTT,CASRLGQFPWTEAFF
NA,NA,TRBV27,TRBJ2-7,TGTGCCAGCAGTTTCGCGGGGTCCTACGAGCAGTACTTC,CASSFAGSYEQYF
NA,NA,TRBV19,TRBJ1-2,TGTGCCAGTAAGTTTGGGGAAGATGGCTACACCTTC,CASKFGEDGYTF
NA,NA,TRBV2,TRBJ1-1,TGTGCCAGCAGAGTGACGGCGGCGAACACTGAAGCTTTCTTT,CASRVTAANTEAFF
once,TRBD2,TRBV4-2,TRBJ2-1,TGTGCCAGCAGCCAAGACGGCGGCGGGGGGGGCTACAATGAGCAGTTCTTC,CASSQDGGGGGYNEQFF
NA,NA,TRBV24-1,TRBJ2-5,TGTGCCACCAGTGACCCTAAGAAGGGGGGCCAAGAGACCCAGTACTTC,CATSDPKKGGQETQYF
once,TRBD1,TRBV5-1,TRBJ2-2,TGCGCCAGCAGCTCAGGACAGGCCCAAGTTATTCCCGGGGAGCTGTTTTTT,CASSSGQAQVIPGELFF
NA,NA,TRBV9,TRBJ2-6,TGTGCCAGCAGCGAACAGGGTTACCGCTCTGGGGCCAACGTCCTGACTTTC,CASSEQGYRSGANVLTF
NA,NA,TRBV9,TRBJ1-2,TGTGCCAGCAGCGCCACTACCGATTCGGGCTATGGCTACACCTTC,CASSATTDSGYGYTF
NA,NA,TRBV24-1,TRBJ2-1,TGTGCCACCAGTGATCACAGGGCGGGAAATGAGCAGTTCTTC,CATSDHRAGNEQFF
NA,NA,TRBV7-9,TRBJ2-1,TGTGCCAGCAGCTTCGGAGGGCAGGGCTACAATGAGCAGTTCTTC,CASSFGGQGYNEQFF
NA,NA,TRBV6-1,TRBJ1-4,TGTGCCAGCAGTGACATAACGTCAACTAATGAAAAACTGTTTTTT,CASSDITSTNEKLFF
NA,NA,TRBV3-1,TRBJ1-2,TGTGCCAGCAGCTCCCGGGGAGGGTCTAACTATGGCTACACCTTC,CASSSRGGSNYGYTF
NA,TRBD1,TRBV5-1,TRBJ1-5,TGCGCCAGCAGCTGGGGACAGGGCGGTCAGCCCCAGCATTTT,CASSWGQGGQPQHF
NA,TRBD1,TRBV20-1,TRBJ2-2,TGCAGTGCACGGGGACAGGGGACCGGGGAGCTGTTTTTT,CSARGQGTGELFF
NA,NA,TRBV29-1,TRBJ2-3,TGCAGCGTTGGAGGCTCGGGGCGCACAGATACGCAGTATTTT,CSVGGSGRTDTQYF
NA,NA,TRBV15,TRBJ1-4,TGTGCCACCAGCAGAGACTTCGGGCGCGGTGAAAAACTGTTTTTT,CATSRDFGRGEKLFF
NA,TRBD1,TRBV7-7,TRBJ2-7,TGTGCCAGCAGCATTGGACAGGGCTCATCCTACGAGCAGTACTTC,CASSIGQGSSYEQYF